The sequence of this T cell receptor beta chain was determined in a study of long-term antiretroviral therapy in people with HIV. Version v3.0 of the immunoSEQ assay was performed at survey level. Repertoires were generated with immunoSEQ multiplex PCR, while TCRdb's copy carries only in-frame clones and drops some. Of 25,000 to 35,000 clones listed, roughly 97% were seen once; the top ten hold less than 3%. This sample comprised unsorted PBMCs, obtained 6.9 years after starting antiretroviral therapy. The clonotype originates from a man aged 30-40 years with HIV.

CDR3 sequence: CASSEFPRARGYTF. The CDR3 nucleotides are TGTGCCAGCAGTGAATTTCCCAGGGCGCGGGGCTACACCTTC. This chain uses TRBV6-1 with TRBJ1-2, with D perhaps TRBD1 (5 bases). CDR1 MNHNS and CDR2 SASEGT come from the germline V gene. V gave up 2 bases and J gave up 8 bases, with 15 bases separating them. The CDR3 extends over 14 amino acids.